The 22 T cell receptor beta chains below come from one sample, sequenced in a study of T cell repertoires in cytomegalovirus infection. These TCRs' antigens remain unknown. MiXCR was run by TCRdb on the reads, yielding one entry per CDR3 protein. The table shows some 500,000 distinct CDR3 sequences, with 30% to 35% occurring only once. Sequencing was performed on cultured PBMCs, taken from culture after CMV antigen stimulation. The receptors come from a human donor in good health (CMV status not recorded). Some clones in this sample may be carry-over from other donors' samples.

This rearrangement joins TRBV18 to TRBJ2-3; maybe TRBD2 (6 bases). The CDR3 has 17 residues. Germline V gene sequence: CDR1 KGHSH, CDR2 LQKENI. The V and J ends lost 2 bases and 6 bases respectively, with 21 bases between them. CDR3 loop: CASSPRRFTGAGDTQYF. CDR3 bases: TGTGCCAGCTCACCAAGGAGATTTACGGGAGCGGGTGATACGCAGTATTTT.

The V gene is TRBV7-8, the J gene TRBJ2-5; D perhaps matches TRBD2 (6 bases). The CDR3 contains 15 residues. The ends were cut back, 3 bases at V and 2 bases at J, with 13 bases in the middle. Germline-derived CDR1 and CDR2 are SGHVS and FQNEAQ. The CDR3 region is CASSLTRGRQETQYF. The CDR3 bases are TGTGCCAGCAGCTTGACGCGGGGCAGACAAGAGACCCAGTACTTC.

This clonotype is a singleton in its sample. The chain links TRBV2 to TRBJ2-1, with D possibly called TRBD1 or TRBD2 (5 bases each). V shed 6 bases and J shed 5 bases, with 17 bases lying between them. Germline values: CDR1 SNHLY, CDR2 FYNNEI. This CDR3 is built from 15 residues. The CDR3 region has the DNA TGTGCCAGCAGCGGCCCGGGACCCTCGGACAATGAGCAGTTCTTC. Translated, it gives CASSGPGPSDNEQFF.

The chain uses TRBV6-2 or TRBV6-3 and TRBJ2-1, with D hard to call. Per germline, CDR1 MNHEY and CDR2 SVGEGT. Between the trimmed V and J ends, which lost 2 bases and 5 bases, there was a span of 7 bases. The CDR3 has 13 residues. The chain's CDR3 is CASSYGKHNEQFF. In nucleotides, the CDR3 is TGTGCCAGCAGTTACGGCAAGCACAATGAGCAGTTCTTC.

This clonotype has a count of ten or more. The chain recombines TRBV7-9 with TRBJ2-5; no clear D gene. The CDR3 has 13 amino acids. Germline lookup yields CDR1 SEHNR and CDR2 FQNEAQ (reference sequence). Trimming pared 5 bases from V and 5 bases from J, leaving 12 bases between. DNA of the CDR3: TGTGCCAGCAGCCGCCGGGCCGAGGAGACCCAGTACTTC. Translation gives CASSRRAEETQYF.

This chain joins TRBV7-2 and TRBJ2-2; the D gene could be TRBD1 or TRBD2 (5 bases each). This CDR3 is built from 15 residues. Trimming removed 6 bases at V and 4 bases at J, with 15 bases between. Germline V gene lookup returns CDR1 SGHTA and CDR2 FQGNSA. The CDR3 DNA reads TGTGCCAGCAGACTGGGACCACTTCTCACCGGGGAGCTGTTTTTT. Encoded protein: CASRLGPLLTGELFF.

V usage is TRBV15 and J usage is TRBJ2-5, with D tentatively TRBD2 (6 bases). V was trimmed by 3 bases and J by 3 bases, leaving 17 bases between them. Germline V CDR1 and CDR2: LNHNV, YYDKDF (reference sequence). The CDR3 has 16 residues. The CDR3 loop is CATSSDWRGREETQYF. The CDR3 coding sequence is TGTGCCACCAGCAGCGACTGGCGGGGCCGGGAAGAGACCCAGTACTTC.

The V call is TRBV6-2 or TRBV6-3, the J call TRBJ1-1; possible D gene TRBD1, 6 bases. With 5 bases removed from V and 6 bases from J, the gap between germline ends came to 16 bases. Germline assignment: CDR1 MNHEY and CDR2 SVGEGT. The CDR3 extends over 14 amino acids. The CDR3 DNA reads TGTGCCAGCAGTAACAGGGAAATGTACGCTGAAGCTTTCTTT. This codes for CASSNREMYAEAFF.

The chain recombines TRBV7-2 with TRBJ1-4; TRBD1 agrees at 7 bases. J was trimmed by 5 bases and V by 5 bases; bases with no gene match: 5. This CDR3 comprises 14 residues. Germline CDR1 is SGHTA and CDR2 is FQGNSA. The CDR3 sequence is CASSIGTENEKLFF. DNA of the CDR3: TGTGCCAGCAGCATCGGGACAGAGAATGAAAAACTGTTTTTT.

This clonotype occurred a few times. The CDR3 DNA is TGTGCCAGCAGCTTGACTGCTTTTCAGCCCCAGCATTTT. This gives the protein CASSLTAFQPQHF. V gene TRBV7-2 combines with J gene TRBJ1-5; D is unresolved. The CDR3 has 13 amino acids. CDR1 is SGHTA, CDR2 FQGNSA, per germline. The V end was cut by 3 bases, the J end by 6 bases, with 9 bases between.

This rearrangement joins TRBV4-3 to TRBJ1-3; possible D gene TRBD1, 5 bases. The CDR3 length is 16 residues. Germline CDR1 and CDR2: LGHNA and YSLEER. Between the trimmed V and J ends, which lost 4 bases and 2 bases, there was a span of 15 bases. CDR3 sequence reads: CASSPARAGTGNTIYF. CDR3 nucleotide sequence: TGCGCCAGCAGCCCCGCCAGGGCTGGAACTGGAAACACCATATATTTT.

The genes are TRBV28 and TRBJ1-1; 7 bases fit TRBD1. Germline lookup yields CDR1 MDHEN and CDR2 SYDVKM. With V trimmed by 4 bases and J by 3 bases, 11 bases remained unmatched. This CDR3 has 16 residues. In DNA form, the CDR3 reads TGTGCCAGCAGTTCCTCTCCGGGACAGTACGACACTGAAGCTTTCTTT. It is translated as CASSSSPGQYDTEAFF.

CDR3 sequence reads: CASSPSRSGELFF. The CDR3 DNA sequence: TGTGCCAGCAGCCCAAGTAGGTCCGGGGAGCTGTTTTTT. V and J are TRBV14 and TRBJ2-2, with no clear D. This CDR3 is built from 13 residues. Germline loops: CDR1 SGHDN, CDR2 FVKESK. Trimming pared 4 bases from V and 6 bases from J, leaving 9 bases between.

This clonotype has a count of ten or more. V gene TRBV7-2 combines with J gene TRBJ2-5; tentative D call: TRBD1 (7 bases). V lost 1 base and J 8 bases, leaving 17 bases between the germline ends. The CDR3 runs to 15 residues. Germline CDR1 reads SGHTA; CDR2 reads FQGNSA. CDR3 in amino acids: CASSLGGDSLITQYF. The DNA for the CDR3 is TGTGCCAGCAGCTTAGGGGGGGACAGTCTTATAACCCAGTACTTC.

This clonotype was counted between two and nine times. In nucleotides, the CDR3 is TGTGCCAGCAGCTTAATGGGGGGGACAAGTGGCCAGCCCCAGCATTTT. Amino acids: CASSLMGGTSGQPQHF. The chain carries TRBV7-6 and TRBJ1-5; TRBD1 is a possible D gene (6 bases). The CDR3 is 16 amino acids. Germline V gene lookup returns CDR1 SGHVS and CDR2 FNYEAQ. V was trimmed by 2 bases and J by 7 bases, leaving 18 bases between them.

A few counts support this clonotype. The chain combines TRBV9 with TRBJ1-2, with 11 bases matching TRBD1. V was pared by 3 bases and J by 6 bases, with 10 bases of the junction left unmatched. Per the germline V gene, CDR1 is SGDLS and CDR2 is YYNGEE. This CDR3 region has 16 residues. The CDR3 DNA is TGTGCCAGCAGCGCGAGAGGGGACAGGGGGGTCGATGGCTACACCTTC. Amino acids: CASSARGDRGVDGYTF.

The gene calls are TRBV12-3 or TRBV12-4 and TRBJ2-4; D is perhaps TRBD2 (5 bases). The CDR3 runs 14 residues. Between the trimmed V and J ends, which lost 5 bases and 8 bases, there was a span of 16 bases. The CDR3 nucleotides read TGTGCCAGCAGTCTCGATATCCCGAGGGACATTCAGTACTTC. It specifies CASSLDIPRDIQYF.

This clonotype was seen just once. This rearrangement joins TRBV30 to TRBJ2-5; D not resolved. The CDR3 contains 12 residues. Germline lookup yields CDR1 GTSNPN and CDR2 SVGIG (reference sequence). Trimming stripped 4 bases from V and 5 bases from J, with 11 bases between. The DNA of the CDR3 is TGTGCCTGGACCGAAAGGTCGGAGACCCAGTACTTC. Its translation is CAWTERSETQYF.

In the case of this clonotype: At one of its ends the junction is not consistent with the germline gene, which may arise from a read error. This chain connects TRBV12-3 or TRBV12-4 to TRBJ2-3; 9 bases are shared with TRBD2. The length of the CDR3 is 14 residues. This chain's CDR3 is CASNLAGVTDTQYF. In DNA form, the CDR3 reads TGTGCCAGCAATTTAGCGGGAGTAACGGATACGCAGTATTTT.

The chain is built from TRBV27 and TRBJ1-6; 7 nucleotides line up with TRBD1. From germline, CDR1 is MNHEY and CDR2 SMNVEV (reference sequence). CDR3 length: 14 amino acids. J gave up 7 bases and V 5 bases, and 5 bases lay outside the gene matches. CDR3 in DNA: TGTGCCAGCAGTCTCGGACAGGCGAATTCACCCCTCCACTTT. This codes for CASSLGQANSPLHF.

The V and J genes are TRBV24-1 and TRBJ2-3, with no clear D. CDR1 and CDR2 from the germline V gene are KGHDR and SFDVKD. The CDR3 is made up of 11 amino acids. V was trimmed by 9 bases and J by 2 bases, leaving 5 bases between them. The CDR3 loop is CATEITDTQYF. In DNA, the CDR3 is TGTGCCACCGAGATCACAGATACGCAGTATTTT.

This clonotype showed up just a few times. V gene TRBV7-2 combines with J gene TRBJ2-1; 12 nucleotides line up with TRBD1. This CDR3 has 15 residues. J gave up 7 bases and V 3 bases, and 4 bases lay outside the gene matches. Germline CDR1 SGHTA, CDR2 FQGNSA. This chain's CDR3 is CASSFLGQGANEQFF. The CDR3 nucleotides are TGTGCCAGCAGCTTTCTGGGACAGGGGGCTAATGAGCAGTTCTTC.